This TCR beta chain came from a study of T cells in Graves' hyperthyroidism and ophthalmopathy. Amplified regions were TCR beta CDR3 sequences from RNA transcripts. With the HTBI primer set, the TCR CDR3 went through a first round of RT-PCR. TCRdb independently ran MiXCR on the multiplex PCR reads; one entry per CDR3 protein. This sample carries about 560,000 distinct CDR3 sequences, roughly 17% of them seen once, and the ten largest clones take around 18%. This clonotype was picked up a small number of times. The antigen is not known. General observations from the study: Blood shared most expanded thyroid clonotypes above 0.001.

Trimming removed 4 bases from V and 6 bases from J; junction bases left unmatched: 10. The CDR3 sequence is 15 residues long. CDR1 is SGHNT, CDR2 YENEEA, per germline. Sequencing used blood. The receptor's source is a woman in her late teens or twenties with Graves' hyperthyroidism. The chain couples TRBV11-3 to TRBJ1-2; TRBD1 matches at 8 bases. CDR3 DNA: TGTGCCAGCAGCTCGGGGACAGGAGACAACCATGGCTACACCTTC. Translation: CASSSGTGDNHGYTF.